Below, one T cell receptor beta chain is given with its context. The antigen remains unidentified. Produced via immunoSEQ multiplex PCR; TCRdb's table is partial and in-frame only. This table has 30,000 to 35,000 clones, around 80% appearing once. This sample is part of a study of pediatric ulcerative colitis. The CDR3 covers 16 residues. V shed 0 bases and J 1 base; nucleotides not matched to a gene: 1. The germline V gene has CDR1 SGHRS and CDR2 YFSETQ. During colonoscopy, one to two rectal pinch biopsies were collected. Overall study findings and caveats: Repertoires came from total lymphocyte DNA, so rare subsets like regulatory T cells may be missed. A couple of rectal CDR3 clonotypes occurred in all ulcerative colitis patients.

The chain recombines TRBV5-1 with TRBJ2-3, with 11 bases aligning to TRBD2. The source of this sequence is a boy aged 5-17 years with mild ulcerative colitis. Material for sequencing was gut tissue. CDR3 in amino acids: CASSLATSGGTDTQYF. The CDR3 DNA reads TGCGCCAGCAGCTTGGCGACTAGCGGGGGCACAGATACGCAGTATTTT.